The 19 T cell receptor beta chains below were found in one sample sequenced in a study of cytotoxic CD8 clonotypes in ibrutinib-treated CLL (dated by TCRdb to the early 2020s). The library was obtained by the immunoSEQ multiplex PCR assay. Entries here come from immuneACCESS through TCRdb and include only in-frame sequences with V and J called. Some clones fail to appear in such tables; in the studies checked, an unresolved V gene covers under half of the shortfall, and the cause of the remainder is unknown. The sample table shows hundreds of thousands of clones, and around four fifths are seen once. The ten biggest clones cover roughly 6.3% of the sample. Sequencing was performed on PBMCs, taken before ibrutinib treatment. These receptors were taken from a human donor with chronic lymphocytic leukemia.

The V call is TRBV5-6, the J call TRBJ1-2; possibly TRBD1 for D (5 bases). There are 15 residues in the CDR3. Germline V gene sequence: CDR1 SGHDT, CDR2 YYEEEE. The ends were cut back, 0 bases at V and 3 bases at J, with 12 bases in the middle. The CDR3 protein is CASSLGIRVYYGYTF. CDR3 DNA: TGTGCCAGCAGCTTGGGAATCAGGGTTTACTATGGCTACACCTTC.

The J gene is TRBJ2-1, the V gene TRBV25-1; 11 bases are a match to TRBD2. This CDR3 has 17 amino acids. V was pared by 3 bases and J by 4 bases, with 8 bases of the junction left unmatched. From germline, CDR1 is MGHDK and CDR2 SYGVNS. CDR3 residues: CASSDYQGLAGYNEQFF. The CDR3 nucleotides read TGTGCCAGCAGTGATTACCAAGGACTAGCGGGTTACAATGAGCAGTTCTTC.

The CDR3 bases are TGTGCCAGCAGCCCAAAGACTAGCGGGTTCGCGAACAATGAGCAGTTCTTC. This codes for CASSPKTSGFANNEQFF. The chain uses TRBV7-9 and TRBJ2-1; 10 positions agree with TRBD2. CDR1 is SEHNR, CDR2 FQNEAQ, per germline (reference sequence). Trimming took 5 bases from V and 5 from J; bases not matched to a gene: 12. The CDR3 totals 17 residues.

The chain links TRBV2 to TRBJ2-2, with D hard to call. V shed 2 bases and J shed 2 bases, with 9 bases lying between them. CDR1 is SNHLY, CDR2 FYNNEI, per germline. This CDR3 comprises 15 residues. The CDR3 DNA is TGTGCCAGCAGTGAAAGGGCCGGTAACACCGGGGAGCTGTTTTTT. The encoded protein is CASSERAGNTGELFF.

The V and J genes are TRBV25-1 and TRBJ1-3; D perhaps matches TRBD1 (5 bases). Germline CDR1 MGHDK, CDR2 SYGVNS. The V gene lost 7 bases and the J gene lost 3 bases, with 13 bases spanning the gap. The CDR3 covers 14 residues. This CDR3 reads CASTWQGRGNTIYF. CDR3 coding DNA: TGTGCCAGCACCTGGCAGGGCCGTGGAAACACCATATATTTT.

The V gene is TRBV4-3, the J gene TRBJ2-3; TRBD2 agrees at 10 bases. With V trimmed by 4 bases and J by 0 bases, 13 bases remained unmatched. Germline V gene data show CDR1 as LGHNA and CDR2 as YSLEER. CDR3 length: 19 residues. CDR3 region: CASSRSLAGVGSSTDTQYF. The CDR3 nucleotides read TGCGCCAGCAGCCGTTCTCTAGCGGGAGTGGGATCTAGCACAGATACGCAGTATTTT.

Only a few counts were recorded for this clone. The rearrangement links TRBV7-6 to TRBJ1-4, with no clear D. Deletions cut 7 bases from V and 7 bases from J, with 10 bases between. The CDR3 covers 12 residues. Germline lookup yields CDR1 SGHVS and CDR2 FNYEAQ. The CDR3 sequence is CASNDGSEKLFF. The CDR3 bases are TGTGCCAGCAATGATGGCAGTGAAAAACTGTTTTTT.

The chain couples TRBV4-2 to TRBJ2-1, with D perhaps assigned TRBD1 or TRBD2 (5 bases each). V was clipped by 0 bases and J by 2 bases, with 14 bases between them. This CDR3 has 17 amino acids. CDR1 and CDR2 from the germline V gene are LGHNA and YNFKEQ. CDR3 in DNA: TGTGCCAGCAGCCAAGATGTGTCGGGACGCCCCTACAATGAGCAGTTCTTC. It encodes CASSQDVSGRPYNEQFF.

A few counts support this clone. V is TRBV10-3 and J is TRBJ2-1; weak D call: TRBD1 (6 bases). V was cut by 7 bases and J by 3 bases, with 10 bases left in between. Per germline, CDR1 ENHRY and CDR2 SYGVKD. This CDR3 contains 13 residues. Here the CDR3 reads CAITGDFYNEQFF. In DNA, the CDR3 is TGTGCCATCACAGGGGATTTCTACAATGAGCAGTTCTTC.

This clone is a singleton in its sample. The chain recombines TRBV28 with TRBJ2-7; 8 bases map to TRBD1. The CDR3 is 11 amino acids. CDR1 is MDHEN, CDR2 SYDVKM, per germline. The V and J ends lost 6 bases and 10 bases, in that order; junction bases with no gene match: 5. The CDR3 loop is CASRETGDQYF. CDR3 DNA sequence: TGTGCCAGCAGAGAGACAGGGGACCAGTACTTC.

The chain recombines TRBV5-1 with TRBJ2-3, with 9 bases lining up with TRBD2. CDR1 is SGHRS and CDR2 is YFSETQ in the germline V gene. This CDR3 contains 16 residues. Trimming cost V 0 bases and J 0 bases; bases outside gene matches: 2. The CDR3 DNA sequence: TGCGCCAGCAGCTTGGATGGACTAGCGAGCACAGATACGCAGTATTTT. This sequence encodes CASSLDGLASTDTQYF.

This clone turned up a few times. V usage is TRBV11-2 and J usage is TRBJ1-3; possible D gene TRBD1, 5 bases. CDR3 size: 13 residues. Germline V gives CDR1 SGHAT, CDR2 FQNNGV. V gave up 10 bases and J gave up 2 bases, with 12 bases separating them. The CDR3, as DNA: TGTGCCACCAGGAGGGACGCTGGAAACACCATATATTTT. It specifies CATRRDAGNTIYF. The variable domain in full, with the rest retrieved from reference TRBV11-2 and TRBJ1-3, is EAGVAQSPRYKIIEKRQSVAFWCNPISGHATLYWYQQILGQGPKLLIQFQNNGVVDDSQLPKDRFSAERLKGVDSTLKIQPAKLEDSAVYLCATRRDAGNTIYFGEGSWLTVV.

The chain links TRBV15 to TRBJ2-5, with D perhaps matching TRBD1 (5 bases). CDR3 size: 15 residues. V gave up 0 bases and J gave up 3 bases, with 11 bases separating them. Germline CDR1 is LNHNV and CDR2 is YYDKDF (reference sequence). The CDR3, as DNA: TGTGCCACCAGCAGAGATTGGGCGGACAAAGAGACCCAGTACTTC. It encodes CATSRDWADKETQYF. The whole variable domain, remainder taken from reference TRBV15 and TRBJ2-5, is DAMVIQNPRYQVTQFGKPVTLSCSQTLNHNVMYWYQQKSSQAPKLLFHYYDKDFNNEADTPDNFQSRRPNTSFCFLDIRSPGLGDTAMYLCATSRDWADKETQYFGPGTRLLVL.

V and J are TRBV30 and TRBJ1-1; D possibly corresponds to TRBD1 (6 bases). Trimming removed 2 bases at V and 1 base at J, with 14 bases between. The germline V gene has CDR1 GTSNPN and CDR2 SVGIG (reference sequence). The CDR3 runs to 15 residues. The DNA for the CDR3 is TGTGCCTGGAGTCCTCCAGACAGGCCGAACACTGAAGCTTTCTTT. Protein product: CAWSPPDRPNTEAFF.

The CDR3 sequence is CAISESLLRDNEKLFF. The CDR3 DNA is TGTGCCATCAGTGAGTCGTTATTGAGGGATAATGAAAAACTGTTTTTT. The rearrangement joins TRBV10-3 to TRBJ1-4, with D unresolved. CDR1 is ENHRY, CDR2 SYGVKD, per germline. The CDR3 is 16 residues long. V lost 0 bases and J 4 bases, leaving 12 bases between the germline ends.

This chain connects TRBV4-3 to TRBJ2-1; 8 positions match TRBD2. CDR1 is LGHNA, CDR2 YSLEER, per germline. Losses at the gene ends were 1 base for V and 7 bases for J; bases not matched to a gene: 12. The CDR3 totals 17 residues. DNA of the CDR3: TGCGCCAGCAGCCAAGTTCAAGCGGGAGCTTACGGTAATGAGCAGTTCTTC. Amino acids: CASSQVQAGAYGNEQFF.

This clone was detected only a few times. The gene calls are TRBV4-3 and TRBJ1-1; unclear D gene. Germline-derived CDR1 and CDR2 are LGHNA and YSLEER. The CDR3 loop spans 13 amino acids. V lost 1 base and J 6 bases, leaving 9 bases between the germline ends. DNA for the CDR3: TGCGCCAGCAGCCAAGGGGGTAGGTCTGAAGCTTTCTTT. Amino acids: CASSQGGRSEAFF.

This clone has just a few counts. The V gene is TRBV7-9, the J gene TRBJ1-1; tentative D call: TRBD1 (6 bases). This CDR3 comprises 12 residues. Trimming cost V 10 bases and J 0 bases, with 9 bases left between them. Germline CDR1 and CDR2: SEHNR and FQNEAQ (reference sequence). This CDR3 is CANRQVNTEAFF. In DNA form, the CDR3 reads TGTGCCAACAGACAGGTGAACACTGAAGCTTTCTTT.

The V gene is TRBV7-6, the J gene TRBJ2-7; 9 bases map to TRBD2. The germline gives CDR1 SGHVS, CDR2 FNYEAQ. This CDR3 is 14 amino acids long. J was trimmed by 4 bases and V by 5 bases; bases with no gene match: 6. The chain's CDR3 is CASSTLAGTYEQYF. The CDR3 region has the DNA TGTGCCAGCAGCACCCTAGCGGGAACTTACGAGCAGTACTTC. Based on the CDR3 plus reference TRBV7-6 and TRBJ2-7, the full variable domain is GAGVSQSPRYKVTKRGQDVALRCDPISGHVSLYWYRQALGQGPEFLTYFNYEAQQDKSGLPNDRFSAERPEGSISTLTIQRTEQRDSAMYRCASSTLAGTYEQYFGPGTRLTVT.